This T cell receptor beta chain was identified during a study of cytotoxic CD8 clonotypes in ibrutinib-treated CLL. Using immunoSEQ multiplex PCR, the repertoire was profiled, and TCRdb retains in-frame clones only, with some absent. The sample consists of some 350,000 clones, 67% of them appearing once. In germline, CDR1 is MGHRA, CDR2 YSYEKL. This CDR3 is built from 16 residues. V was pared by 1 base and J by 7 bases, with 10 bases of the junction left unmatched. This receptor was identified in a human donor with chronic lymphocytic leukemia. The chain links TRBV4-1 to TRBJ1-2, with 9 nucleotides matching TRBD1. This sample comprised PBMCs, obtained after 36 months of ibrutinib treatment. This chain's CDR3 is CASSQVPGQGRRGYTF. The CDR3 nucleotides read TGCGCCAGCAGCCAAGTACCGGGACAGGGTAGACGTGGCTACACCTTC.